This is a list of T cell receptor beta chains from one sample in a study of shared clonotypes between healthy human individuals. Profiled with immunoSEQ multiplex PCR; TCRdb holds only in-frame clones, not every one. Seen here are 550,000 to 700,000 clones, around 78% observed once, and the top ten hold roughly 1.9%. The sample consisted of memory CD4+ T cells sorted from blood. These receptors came from a woman aged 25 to 45 in good health. CDR3s include the opening cysteine and the closing phenylalanine or tryptophan. D genes are given only for firm matches. Clone size, where shown, is once, few, many, or a class for clones that have expanded.

TRBJ2-7,TRBD2,16,NA,TRBV9,CASSVADGRANYEQYF,TGTGCCAGCAGCGTAGCAGACGGGAGGGCCAACTACGAGCAGTACTTC
TRBJ1-4,TRBD1,16,NA,TRBV25-1,CASSVDTGVVNEKLFF,TGTGCCAGCAGTGTAGACACAGGGGTGGTTAATGAAAAACTGTTTTTT
TRBJ2-7,TRBD1,14,few,TRBV18,CASSPGTGGYEQYF,TGTGCCAGCTCACCAGGGACAGGGGGCTACGAGCAGTACTTC
TRBJ1-1,NA,14,few,TRBV4-2,CASSHHRAVTEAFF,TGTGCCAGCAGCCACCACAGGGCGGTCACTGAAGCTTTCTTT
TRBJ2-7,TRBD2,13,NA,TRBV29-1,CSAGRAGAYEQYF,TGCAGCGCCGGGAGGGCAGGGGCCTACGAGCAGTACTTC
TRBJ2-1,TRBD1,15,NA,TRBV11-3,CASSRAGTGVDEQFF,TGTGCCAGCAGCCGGGCCGGGACAGGGGTCGATGAGCAGTTCTTC
TRBJ1-1,NA,13,NA,TRBV5-4,CASSLTLNTEAFF,TGTGCCAGCAGCTTGACGCTTAACACTGAAGCTTTCTTT
TRBJ2-7,TRBD2,12,few,TRBV29-1,CSVTSGSYEQYF,TGCAGCGTGACTAGCGGGAGTTACGAGCAGTACTTC
TRBJ1-5,NA,14,NA,TRBV18,CASSPPGAGQPQHF,TGTGCCAGCTCACCACCGGGGGCGGGTCAGCCCCAGCATTTT
TRBJ2-3,NA,12,NA,TRBV7-2,CASSLQDYTQYF,TGTGCCAGCAGCCTTCAGGACTATACGCAGTATTTT
TRBJ1-2,NA,13,few,TRBV7-2,CASSLGHGRGYTF,TGTGCCAGCAGCTTAGGGCATGGTCGGGGCTACACCTTC
TRBJ1-5,TRBD1,14,NA,TRBV28,CASSMDRSDQPQHF,TGTGCCAGCAGCATGGACAGGTCGGATCAGCCCCAGCATTTT
TRBJ1-4,NA,12,NA,TRBV29-1,CSPPGAGEKLFF,TGCAGCCCCCCTGGGGCGGGTGAAAAACTGTTTTTT
TRBJ2-3,NA,15,NA,TRBV7-2,CASSQRADLTDTQYF,TGTGCCAGCAGCCAAAGAGCGGACCTCACAGATACGCAGTATTTT
TRBJ1-4,NA,15,NA,TRBV6-1,CASRLDPGANEKLFF,TGTGCCAGCAGGCTAGATCCAGGGGCTAATGAAAAACTGTTTTTT
TRBJ1-2,NA,15,many,TRBV19,CASSISGRSNYGYTF,TGTGCCAGTAGTATTTCCGGCAGGAGTAACTATGGCTACACCTTC
TRBJ1-6,NA,16,NA,TRBV11-3,CASSLDVGNGNSPLHF,TGTGCCAGCAGCTTAGATGTGGGGAATGGTAATTCACCCCTCCACTTT
TRBJ1-5,NA,15,NA,TRBV28,CASRGPGWDYQPQHF,TGTGCCAGCAGGGGACCAGGGTGGGATTATCAGCCCCAGCATTTT
TRBJ2-1,TRBD1,16,NA,TRBV19,CASSRTGPTGHNEQFF,TGTGCCAGTAGTAGGACAGGGCCGACCGGGCACAATGAGCAGTTCTTC
TRBJ1-1,NA,13,few,TRBV5-1,CASSLTGRTEAFF,TGCGCCAGCAGCTTGACCGGGAGGACTGAAGCTTTCTTT
TRBJ1-2,NA,15,NA,TRBV4-1,CASSQEGDGPYGYTF,TGCGCCAGCAGCCAAGAGGGAGACGGTCCGTATGGCTACACCTTC
TRBJ2-2,TRBD2,16,once,TRBV27,CATTRGLAGAGGELFF,TGTGCCACCACACGGGGACTAGCGGGTGCGGGCGGGGAGCTGTTTTTT
TRBJ2-2,TRBD1,15,NA,TRBV19,CASRQGTGHTGELFF,TGTGCCAGTAGACAGGGGACAGGGCACACCGGGGAGCTGTTTTTT
TRBJ1-5,NA,12,NA,TRBV28,CASTALDQPQHF,TGTGCCAGCACCGCTCTTGATCAGCCCCAGCATTTT
TRBJ1-1,NA,15,many,TRBV27,CASSLDRFGNTEAFF,TGTGCCAGCAGTTTAGATAGGTTTGGGAACACTGAAGCTTTCTTT
TRBJ2-4,TRBD2,16,NA,TRBV15,CATSTGLAGAKNIQYF,TGTGCCACCAGCACGGGACTAGCGGGAGCCAAAAACATTCAGTACTTC
TRBJ2-1,TRBD2,15,NA,TRBV30,CAWRPGLAGVNEQFF,TGTGCCTGGAGACCGGGACTAGCGGGAGTCAATGAGCAGTTCTTC
TRBJ2-5,TRBD2,16,NA,TRBV5-1,CASSLTSAQRQETQYF,TGCGCCAGCAGCTTAACTAGCGCCCAGAGGCAAGAGACCCAGTACTTC
TRBJ2-3,TRBD2,16,NA,TRBV5-5,CASSGGLAASTDTQYF,TGTGCCAGCAGCGGGGGACTAGCGGCCAGCACAGATACGCAGTATTTT
TRBJ1-1,NA,15,NA,TRBV5-1,CASSLVLGAKTEAFF,TGCGCCAGCAGCTTGGTTCTGGGGGCGAAGACTGAAGCTTTCTTT
TRBJ2-4,NA,16,NA,TRBV28,CASSFRRLVGADIQYF,TGTGCCAGCAGTTTCCGGCGTTTGGTTGGGGCGGACATTCAGTACTTC
TRBJ2-3,NA,16,NA,TRBV4-2,CASSPMGTGGTDTQYF,TGTGCCAGCAGCCCAATGGGAACGGGGGGCACAGATACGCAGTATTTT
TRBJ1-5,NA,14,NA,TRBV18,CASSPIGIDQPQHF,TGTGCCAGCTCACCAATCGGGATCGATCAGCCCCAGCATTTT
TRBJ2-7,NA,14,NA,TRBV21-1,CASIQGKGVYEQYF,TGTGCCAGCATCCAGGGGAAGGGGGTTTACGAGCAGTACTTC
TRBJ2-7,TRBD2,14,NA,TRBV7-8,CASSRLAGAIEQYF,TGTGCCAGCAGTCGTCTAGCGGGAGCTATCGAGCAGTACTTC
TRBJ1-2,TRBD1,13,few,TRBV28,CASSIQGIYGYTF,TGTGCCAGCAGTATACAGGGGATATATGGCTACACCTTC
TRBJ2-3,NA,16,NA,TRBV5-5,CASSFVVGSSTDTQYF,TGTGCCAGCAGCTTCGTTGTGGGGTCTAGCACAGATACGCAGTATTTT
TRBJ2-7,TRBD1,15,NA,TRBV28,CASTQGGQGGHEQYF,TGTGCCAGCACCCAAGGAGGACAGGGAGGACACGAGCAGTACTTC
TRBJ2-3,TRBD2,12,NA,TRBV7-9,CSSGRGSDTQYF,TGCTCTAGCGGGAGAGGGTCAGATACGCAGTATTTT
TRBJ1-1,NA,13,few,TRBV7-2,CASSTYIRVEAFF,TGTGCCAGCAGCACATATATTCGGGTAGAAGCTTTCTTT
TRBJ2-3,NA,16,NA,TRBV28,CASSLVSGPSTDTQYF,TGTGCCAGCAGTTTAGTATCGGGCCCCAGCACAGATACGCAGTATTTT
TRBJ2-7,NA,13,NA,TRBV6-5,CATRRGEAYEQYF,TGTGCCACCCGGAGGGGGGAGGCCTACGAGCAGTACTTC
TRBJ2-1,TRBD1,14,NA,TRBV5-1,CASSFRDRGHEQFF,TGCGCCAGCAGCTTCCGGGACAGGGGTCATGAGCAGTTCTTC
TRBJ2-7,TRBD2,12,NA,TRBV2,CASSASGYEQYF,TGTGCCAGCAGTGCTAGCGGATACGAGCAGTACTTC
TRBJ2-7,NA,12,NA,TRBV11-2,CASRAQGSEQYF,TGTGCCAGCAGGGCACAGGGTTCCGAGCAGTACTTC
TRBJ1-1,NA,16,NA,TRBV30,CAWSRARVPVNTEAFF,TGTGCCTGGAGTCGGGCCAGGGTCCCTGTGAACACTGAAGCTTTCTTT
TRBJ1-1,NA,14,NA,TRBV14,CASSQNIRGTEAFF,TGTGCCAGCAGCCAGAATATACGAGGGACTGAAGCTTTCTTT
TRBJ2-1,TRBD2,16,NA,TRBV6-4,CATEGSSGRAQNEQFF,TGTGCCACCGAAGGTTCTAGCGGGAGGGCCCAAAATGAGCAGTTCTTC
TRBJ2-7,TRBD1,16,few,TRBV6-1,CASSGLRQGGAYEQYF,TGTGCCAGCAGTGGATTACGACAGGGGGGGGCCTACGAGCAGTACTTC